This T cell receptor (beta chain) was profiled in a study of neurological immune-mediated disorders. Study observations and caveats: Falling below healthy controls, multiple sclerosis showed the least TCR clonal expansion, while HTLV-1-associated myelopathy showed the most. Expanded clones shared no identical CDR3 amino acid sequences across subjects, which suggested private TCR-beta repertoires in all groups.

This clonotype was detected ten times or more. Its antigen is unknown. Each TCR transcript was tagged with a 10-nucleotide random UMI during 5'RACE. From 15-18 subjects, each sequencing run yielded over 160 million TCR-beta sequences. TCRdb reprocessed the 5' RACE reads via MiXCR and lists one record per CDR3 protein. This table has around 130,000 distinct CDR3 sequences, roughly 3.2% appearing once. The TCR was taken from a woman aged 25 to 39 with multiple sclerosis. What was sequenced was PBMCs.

As DNA, the CDR3 is TGTGCCAGTATGAGGGGGGCTTGGGATGAGCAGTTCTTC. Translated: CASMRGAWDEQFF. The chain links TRBV6-1 to TRBJ2-1; D tentatively fits TRBD1 or TRBD2 (6 bases each). The V gene lost 9 bases and the J gene lost 8 bases, with 17 bases spanning the gap. The length of the CDR3 is 13 residues. Germline V gene data show CDR1 as MNHNS and CDR2 as SASEGT.